Detailed here is one T cell receptor beta chain. CDR1 and CDR2 from the germline V gene are LNHNV and YYDKDF (reference sequence). The CDR3 loop spans 15 amino acids. Trimming removed 1 base at V and 8 bases at J, with 14 bases between. Measured with immunoSEQ multiplex PCR; TCRdb has only the in-frame clones, and not every one. Of 33,000 or so clones listed, roughly 90% are singletons. This sample was included in a study of T cell changes during pregnancy in multiple sclerosis. This chain uses TRBV15 with TRBJ1-4, with D possibly TRBD1 on 5 matching bases. The TCR comes from a female donor in good health, enrolled as a control in a pregnancy study. The material was peripheral blood, obtained in the third trimester of pregnancy. CDR3 sequence reads: CATSRATIKGEKLFF. The CDR3 DNA follows: TGTGCCACCAGCAGAGCAACAATAAAGGGGGAAAAACTGTTTTTT.